Listed here are 18 T cell receptor beta chains from one sample, sequenced in a study of blood T cell repertoires in COVID-19. The assay was immunoSEQ multiplex PCR, and TCRdb's table has in-frame clones only and misses some. The sample yields roughly 290,000 clones, more than 65% seen once. The sample consisted of peripheral blood. The receptors here all came from a person aged 65-85 years with COVID-19, enrolled during active disease.

The chain joins TRBV10-3 to TRBJ1-3; D uncertain. Trimming left V 4 bases short and J 8 bases short, with 9 bases between. The germline V gene has CDR1 ENHRY and CDR2 SYGVKD. The CDR3 is 12 residues long. The CDR3 loop reads CAISVTSDTIYF. The CDR3 nucleotides read TGTGCCATCAGTGTAACCAGTGACACCATATATTTT.

This clone was counted a single time. V gene TRBV7-7 combines with J gene TRBJ2-3; no definite D call. V was pared by 4 bases and J by 8 bases, with 16 bases between. The CDR3 covers 14 residues. In germline, CDR1 is SSHAT, CDR2 FNYEAQ (reference sequence). CDR3 in DNA: TGTGCCAGCAGCTCCCCGATTATAGTTTCTACGCAGTATTTT. The encoded protein is CASSSPIIVSTQYF.

The V gene is TRBV6-5, the J gene TRBJ1-1; tentatively, D is TRBD1 (5 bases). Germline V gives CDR1 MNHEY, CDR2 SVGAGI. V was clipped by 6 bases and J by 0 bases, with 11 bases between them. The CDR3 covers 14 residues. CDR3 sequence (DNA): TGTGCCAGCAGATCAGGGACTATGAACACTGAAGCTTTCTTT. It encodes CASRSGTMNTEAFF.

This clone was seen just once. The rearrangement links TRBV9 to TRBJ1-2; D is perhaps TRBD1 (6 bases). The germline V gene encodes CDR1 SGDLS and CDR2 YYNGEE. This CDR3 region has 13 residues. Trimming removed 1 base from V and 8 bases from J, with 12 bases in between. CDR3 sequence reads: CASSVTGFKGYTF. The CDR3 bases are TGTGCCAGCAGCGTAACAGGGTTTAAAGGCTACACCTTC.

The chain uses TRBV23-1 and TRBJ2-7, with TRBD2 matching over 9 bases. TRBV23-1 is assigned to the ORF class and has an uncertain function. The trim removed 4 bases at V and 3 bases at J, leaving 7 bases unmatched. CDR3 length: 15 amino acids. The CDR3 bases are TGCGCCAGCAGTCGCATAGCGGGAGTGGTCTACGAGCAGTACTTC. The encoded protein is CASSRIAGVVYEQYF.

The V and J genes are TRBV28 and TRBJ1-5, with D unresolved. CDR1 MDHEN and CDR2 SYDVKM come from the germline V gene. The length of the CDR3 is 14 residues. Trimming took off 7 bases at V and 4 bases at J, with 14 bases between the two ends. CDR3 coding DNA: TGTGCCAGCAAACTCACTTCGATAAATCAGCCCCAGCATTTT. This translates into CASKLTSINQPQHF.

This clone was seen only a few times. The rearrangement joins TRBV6-2 or TRBV6-3 to TRBJ2-1, with TRBD2 matching over 8 bases. The CDR3 sequence is 16 residues long. The trim removed 2 bases at V and 4 bases at J, leaving 7 bases unmatched. The germline V gene encodes CDR1 MNHEY and CDR2 SVGEGT. In nucleotides, the CDR3 is TGTGCCAGCAGTTACCCCGCGGGGGGAAAGTACAATGAGCAGTTCTTC. The encoded protein is CASSYPAGGKYNEQFF.

The chain has TRBV12-3 or TRBV12-4 and TRBJ2-5; D gene ambiguous. Deletions cut 3 bases from V and 4 bases from J, with 9 bases between. The CDR3 consists of 13 residues. The CDR3 reads CASSFISGETQYF. CDR3 in DNA: TGTGCCAGCAGTTTTATATCAGGAGAGACCCAGTACTTC.

V and J are TRBV5-1 and TRBJ2-6; D remains ambiguous. Germline V gene lookup returns CDR1 SGHRS and CDR2 YFSETQ. The CDR3 contains 15 residues. The V gene lost 0 bases and the J gene lost 0 bases, with 4 bases spanning the gap. The CDR3 bases are TGCGCCAGCAGCTTGGCCCTCTCTGGGGCCAACGTCCTGACTTTC. This codes for CASSLALSGANVLTF.

The gene calls are TRBV2 and TRBJ2-3, with D perhaps matching TRBD2 (5 bases). There are 14 residues in the CDR3. The germline CDR1 and CDR2 sequences are SNHLY and FYNNEI. Trimming removed 3 bases from V and 2 bases from J, with 9 bases in between. The CDR3 DNA reads as TGTGCCAGCAGTGAGCGGGCACACACAGATACGCAGTATTTT. Its translation is CASSERAHTDTQYF.

This chain uses TRBV4-2 with TRBJ1-4, with TRBD1 as a possible D gene (6 bases). Germline V CDR1 and CDR2: LGHNA, YNFKEQ. V was cut by 4 bases and J by 3 bases, with 12 bases left in between. This CDR3 region has 15 residues. CDR3 loop: CASSPRGQANEKLFF. CDR3 DNA sequence: TGTGCCAGCAGCCCCAGGGGCCAAGCTAATGAAAAACTGTTTTTT.

For this clone: A junction end diverges from the germline sequence, so it may reflect a read error. V usage is TRBV15 and J usage is TRBJ2-7; perhaps TRBD2 as D (6 bases). Germline V CDR1 and CDR2: LNHNV, YYDKDF (reference sequence). The CDR3 totals 13 residues. The CDR3 protein is CATSGTRRGATHF. DNA of the CDR3: TGTGCCACCAGCGGAACGCGGAGGGGAGCGACCCACTTC.

The sample holds a few counts of this clone. The V gene is TRBV15, the J gene TRBJ1-5, with D unresolved. From germline, CDR1 is LNHNV and CDR2 YYDKDF (reference sequence). The CDR3 contains 14 residues. The V gene lost 1 base and the J gene lost 3 bases, with 7 bases spanning the gap. The CDR3 here is CATSRAQVNQPQHF. In nucleotides, the CDR3 is TGTGCCACCAGCAGAGCGCAGGTCAATCAGCCCCAGCATTTT.

V and J are TRBV5-1 and TRBJ2-1; D is possibly TRBD2 (6 bases). Trimming took 2 bases from V and 3 from J, leaving 12 bases between them. Per the germline V gene, CDR1 is SGHRS and CDR2 is YFSETQ. The CDR3 sequence is 15 residues long. CDR3 amino acids: CASSLLSGGYNEQFF. The CDR3 DNA is TGCGCCAGCAGCTTATTATCCGGGGGCTACAATGAGCAGTTCTTC.

This clone was detected once. This chain joins TRBV6-1 and TRBJ2-1; 7 nucleotides line up with TRBD2. Per germline, CDR1 MNHNS and CDR2 SASEGT. The CDR3 is 14 residues long. With V trimmed by 10 bases and J by 2 bases, 8 bases remained unmatched. This CDR3 reads CAMRPLAAYNEQFF. CDR3 in DNA: TGTGCCATGCGGCCGCTAGCGGCCTACAATGAGCAGTTCTTC.

The chain couples TRBV9 to TRBJ1-1; D is possibly TRBD1 (5 bases). Germline lookup yields CDR1 SGDLS and CDR2 YYNGEE. Trimming took off 0 bases at V and 0 bases at J, with 12 bases between the two ends. This CDR3 contains 16 residues. CDR3 sequence reads: CASSVGLGAMNTEAFF. For the CDR3, the DNA is TGTGCCAGCAGCGTAGGTTTAGGGGCGATGAACACTGAAGCTTTCTTT. The whole variable domain, filled in from reference TRBV9 and TRBJ1-1, reads DSGVTQTPKHLITATGQRVTLRCSPRSGDLSVYWYQQSLDQGLQFLIQYYNGEERAKGNILERFSAQQFPDLHSELNLSSLELGDSALYFCASSVGLGAMNTEAFFGQGTRLTVV.

V is TRBV27 and J is TRBJ2-7; 8 positions agree with TRBD2. The CDR3 has 14 residues. Germline CDR1 is MNHEY and CDR2 is SMNVEV (reference sequence). J lost 4 bases, V lost 3 bases, and 5 bases had no gene match. Written as DNA, the CDR3 is TGTGCCAGCAGTTTTTCGGGGGGGCGGTACGAGCAGTACTTC. Protein: CASSFSGGRYEQYF.

The V call is TRBV5-5, the J call TRBJ2-2; 9 nucleotides align to TRBD2. Germline-derived CDR1 and CDR2 are SGHKS and YYEKEE (reference sequence). After removal of 1 base from V and 2 bases from J, the junction contained 12 bases not matched to a gene. The CDR3 sequence is 19 residues long. CDR3 bases: TGTGCCAGCAGCTTGAGGCGGGCGGGGGGGCCCGCAAACACCGGGGAGCTGTTTTTT. It encodes CASSLRRAGGPANTGELFF. The variable domain in full, with the rest retrieved from reference TRBV5-5 and TRBJ2-2, is DAGVTQSPTHLIKTRGQQVTLRCSPISGHKSVSWYQQVLGQGPQFIFQYYEKEERGRGNFPDRFSARQFPNYSSELNVNALLLGDSALYLCASSLRRAGGPANTGELFFGEGSRLTVL.